This TCR beta chain was sequenced during a study of blood T cell repertoires in COVID-19. Study background: PBMCs, B-cell-depleted T cells, or T cells provided the cDNA or gDNA that made up the material.

Methods used by the authors: From reference gene primer amplification, estimates of nucleated cell counts were derived. The protocol was immunoSEQ multiplex PCR, while the TCRdb copy is restricted to in-frame clones and leaves out a portion. The DNA was the basis for D and trimming; V, J and clone size are from that table. This table has roughly 180,000 clones, roughly 84% appearing once. V gave up 7 bases and J gave up 1 base, with 10 bases separating them. This CDR3 is 13 amino acids long. Germline V lookup: CDR1 SNHLY, CDR2 FYNNEI. Clinical history as reported by participants underpinned cohort assignment. This clone has just one count.

This receptor was taken from a woman aged 55 to 70 who had recovered from COVID-19. Material: PBMCs or T cells enriched from blood (not recorded which). The chain joins TRBV2 to TRBJ1-1; D is undetermined. CDR3 in amino acids: CASTGRGNTEAFF. CDR3 bases: TGTGCCAGCACCGGCCGCGGGAACACTGAAGCTTTCTTT.